These 31 T cell receptor beta chains share one sample of origin, sequenced in a study of blood T cell repertoires in COVID-19. Here immunoSEQ multiplex PCR was the method, and the copy in TCRdb shows in-frame clones only, minus some. The table lists around 200,000 clones, about four fifths of them singletons. Material for sequencing was peripheral blood. The source is a man in his fifties or sixties with active or convalescent COVID-19.

CDR3 protein: CASSPPGTGTDTQYF. DNA of the CDR3: TGTGCCAGCAGTCCCCCCGGGACAGGCACAGATACGCAGTATTTT. The rearrangement links TRBV25-1 to TRBJ2-3; 7 bases fit TRBD1. The CDR3 length is 15 residues. V lost 5 bases to trimming and J lost 1 base; unmatched junction nucleotides: 6. CDR1 and CDR2 from the germline V gene are MGHDK and SYGVNS.

This chain connects TRBV24-1 to TRBJ1-6; 7 positions agree with TRBD1. This CDR3 has 19 residues. The V segment lost 0 bases and the J segment 9 bases; nucleotides outside the gene matches: 16. The V gene's germline CDR1 is KGHDR and CDR2 SFDVKD. The CDR3 nucleotides are TGTGCCACCAGTGATTTGCCCTTTCAGGGGGAGCAAGGACTTTCACCCCTCCACTTT. It codes for CATSDLPFQGEQGLSPLHF.

This clone came up once. The chain employs TRBV15 and TRBJ1-5, with a tentative D call TRBD1 (5 bases). CDR3 length equals 15 residues. Germline lookup yields CDR1 LNHNV and CDR2 YYDKDF (reference sequence). V lost 0 bases, J lost 6 bases, and 12 bases lay in between. CDR3 DNA sequence: TGTGCCACCAGCAGAGATTTCGACAGTTTTCAGCCCCAGCATTTT. This codes for CATSRDFDSFQPQHF.

The chain links TRBV2 to TRBJ1-1; D perhaps matches TRBD1 (5 bases). This CDR3 has 11 amino acids. Trimming removed 6 bases from V and 6 bases from J, with 8 bases in between. Germline V lookup: CDR1 SNHLY, CDR2 FYNNEI. CDR3 nucleotides: TGTGCCAGCAGAGGGGTGGCTGAAGCTTTCTTT. Its protein is CASRGVAEAFF. The full variable domain, completed using reference TRBV2 and TRBJ1-1, is EPEVTQTPSHQVTQMGQEVILRCVPISNHLYFYWYRQILGQKVEFLVSFYNNEISEKSEIFDDQFSVERPDGSNFTLKIRSTKLEDSAMYFCASRGVAEAFFGQGTRLTVV.

V gene TRBV2 combines with J gene TRBJ2-1, with 7 positions matching TRBD2. Trimming removed 9 bases from V and 8 bases from J; junction bases left unmatched: 19. The length of the CDR3 is 16 residues. Per the germline V gene, CDR1 is SNHLY and CDR2 is FYNNEI. CDR3 nucleotides: TGTGCCAGGGAGACCTACCGGGGGGACCCGGTGGATGAGCAGTTCTTC. Translating it yields CARETYRGDPVDEQFF.

This clone was seen a single time. The gene calls are TRBV5-1 and TRBJ1-5; 10 bases line up with TRBD1. The CDR3 sequence is 16 residues long. The junction had 9 bases not matched to a gene; V was cut back by 4 bases and J by 5 bases. Per the germline V gene, CDR1 is SGHRS and CDR2 is YFSETQ. The CDR3 bases are TGCGCCAGCAGCCCCGGGACAGGGGCGTTTGATCAGCCCCAGCATTTT. It yields the protein CASSPGTGAFDQPQHF.

V gene TRBV7-9 combines with J gene TRBJ2-7; 10 nucleotides agree with TRBD2. From germline, CDR1 is SEHNR and CDR2 FQNEAQ (reference sequence). J gave up 8 bases and V 1 base, and 11 bases lay outside the gene matches. The CDR3 runs 16 residues. The chain's CDR3 is CASSLVAGGPKGKQYF. CDR3 nucleotide sequence: TGTGCCAGCAGCTTAGTAGCGGGGGGCCCTAAGGGGAAGCAGTACTTC.

V gene TRBV3-1 (or the pseudogene TRBV3-2) combines with J gene TRBJ1-3; D perhaps matches TRBD1 (5 bases). This CDR3 contains 15 residues. The germline V and J ends were trimmed by 0 bases and 1 base, with 7 bases remaining between them. Per germline, CDR1 LGHDT and CDR2 YNNKEL (reference sequence). DNA of the CDR3: TGTGCCAGCAGCCAAGATTACAGGTCTGGAAACACCATATATTTT. As protein: CASSQDYRSGNTIYF.

The chain joins TRBV7-2 to TRBJ1-6; D remains unclear. The CDR3 contains 16 residues. V shed 0 bases and J shed 7 bases, with 13 bases lying between them. Germline values: CDR1 SGHTA, CDR2 FQGNSA. In DNA form, the CDR3 reads TGTGCCAGCAGCTTAGCGTCAGGAGGGCACAATTCACCCCTCCACTTT. Protein product: CASSLASGGHNSPLHF.

The chain recombines TRBV6-5 with TRBJ1-1; TRBD1 aligns across 7 bases. The CDR3 is 14 amino acids. In germline, CDR1 is MNHEY, CDR2 SVGAGI. V shed 6 bases and J 1 base; nucleotides not matched to a gene: 5. The CDR3 spells CASSLQGSNTEAFF. In DNA form, the CDR3 reads TGTGCCAGCAGCTTACAGGGGTCGAACACTGAAGCTTTCTTT.

The chain recombines TRBV9 with TRBJ2-3, with 16 bases aligning to TRBD2. V shed 7 bases and J 6 bases; nucleotides not matched to a gene: 5. Germline CDR1 is SGDLS and CDR2 is YYNGEE. This CDR3 contains 15 residues. The CDR3 sequence: CASGTSGGGSDTQYF. CDR3 DNA: TGTGCCAGCGGGACTAGCGGGGGGGGTTCGGATACGCAGTATTTT. Looking up the rest from reference TRBV9 and TRBJ2-3 gives the full variable domain: DSGVTQTPKHLITATGQRVTLRCSPRSGDLSVYWYQQSLDQGLQFLIQYYNGEERAKGNILERFSAQQFPDLHSELNLSSLELGDSALYFCASGTSGGGSDTQYFGPGTRLTVL.

The rearrangement uses TRBV2 and TRBJ2-1, with 7 bases identical to TRBD1. This CDR3 is 17 amino acids long. Germline V gene lookup returns CDR1 SNHLY and CDR2 FYNNEI. The V and J ends lost 6 bases and 7 bases, in that order; junction bases with no gene match: 18. The CDR3 DNA reads TGTGCCAGCAGCGACCAGGGGACAGTTTTTCTAATAAATGAGCAGTTCTTC. Residues: CASSDQGTVFLINEQFF.

The chain joins TRBV28 to TRBJ1-2; unclear D gene. The V end lost 2 bases, the J end lost 2 bases, and 9 bases lay between the germline ends. The CDR3 has 14 residues. The germline V gene encodes CDR1 MDHEN and CDR2 SYDVKM. CDR3 amino acids: CASSLRTVNYGYTF. For the CDR3, the DNA is TGTGCCAGCAGTTTAAGAACGGTCAACTATGGCTACACCTTC.

This clone came up once. The chain is built from TRBV2 and TRBJ1-1; D remains unclear. Germline assignment: CDR1 SNHLY and CDR2 FYNNEI. The CDR3 has 12 amino acids. V was shortened by 6 bases and J by 1 base, with 6 bases between the two germline ends. CDR3 in amino acids: CASRGRNTEAFF. Here the CDR3 DNA reads TGTGCCAGCAGGGGGAGGAACACTGAAGCTTTCTTT.

This clone was observed a single time. This chain connects TRBV5-1 to TRBJ1-4; TRBD1 matches 9 bases. This CDR3 contains 15 residues. Germline V gives CDR1 SGHRS, CDR2 YFSETQ. The trim removed 4 bases at V and 5 bases at J, leaving 6 bases unmatched. The chain's CDR3 is CASSQIQGANEKLFF. The DNA of the CDR3 is TGCGCCAGCAGCCAAATACAGGGGGCGAATGAAAAACTGTTTTTT.

The chain uses TRBV18 and TRBJ1-1; maybe TRBD1 (6 bases). Germline CDR1 KGHSH, CDR2 LQKENI. CDR3 length: 15 residues. The V gene lost 3 bases and the J gene lost 1 base, with 12 bases spanning the gap. The DNA of the CDR3 is TGTGCCAGCTCACCGCTAGGACAGCCGAACACTGAAGCTTTCTTT. Protein: CASSPLGQPNTEAFF.

This clone has more than one count but fewer than ten. This chain joins TRBV21-1 and TRBJ1-2; TRBD1 is taken as the D call from the table, unchecked against the DNA. TRBV21-1 is listed as a pseudogene. The CDR3 spans 17 residues. CDR3 sequence: CASNTMPTDRGNYGYTF. Written as DNA, the CDR3 is TGTGCCAGCAACACCATGCCCACCGACAGGGGAAACTATGGCTACACCTTC.

This chain joins TRBV5-1 and TRBJ1-4; TRBD1 matches at 7 bases. The trim removed 4 bases at V and 6 bases at J, leaving 9 bases unmatched. CDR3 size: 15 residues. Germline CDR1 SGHRS, CDR2 YFSETQ. The CDR3 region has the DNA TGCGCCAGCAGCACGGGAGGGACAGCGGATGAAAAACTGTTTTTT. Protein sequence: CASSTGGTADEKLFF. The whole variable domain, remainder taken from reference TRBV5-1 and TRBJ1-4, is KAGVTQTPRYLIKTRGQQVTLSCSPISGHRSVSWYQQTPGQGLQFLFEYFSETQRNKGNFPGRFSGRQFSNSRSEMNVSTLELGDSALYLCASSTGGTADEKLFFGSGTQLSVL.

The chain carries TRBV7-9 and TRBJ2-3, with 8 bases lining up with TRBD2. The V and J ends lost 5 bases and 1 base, in that order; junction bases with no gene match: 5. Germline V gene sequence: CDR1 SEHNR, CDR2 FQNEAQ (reference sequence). This CDR3 contains 15 residues. The CDR3 coding sequence is TGTGCCAGCAGCCCGGGGGGGACACGCACAGATACGCAGTATTTT. Amino acids: CASSPGGTRTDTQYF.

DNA for the CDR3: TGTGCCAGTAATGCGGGGAACGGGGAGCTGTTTTTT. Its protein is CASNAGNGELFF. V is TRBV19 and J is TRBJ2-2; tentative D call: TRBD2 (6 bases). Per germline, CDR1 LNHDA and CDR2 SQIVND (reference sequence). With 7 bases removed from V and 7 bases from J, the gap between germline ends came to 10 bases. The CDR3 totals 12 residues.

The rearrangement uses TRBV5-1 and TRBJ2-5; D may be TRBD2 (6 bases). V lost 4 bases to trimming and J lost 2 bases, with 15 bases between them. Germline V gene sequence: CDR1 SGHRS, CDR2 YFSETQ. The CDR3 is 15 residues long. The CDR3 is CASSLEAGPQETQYF. DNA for the CDR3: TGCGCCAGCAGCCTCGAGGCGGGGCCTCAAGAGACCCAGTACTTC.

This chain connects TRBV7-3 to TRBJ2-5, with D possibly matching TRBD1 (6 bases). This CDR3 spans 13 amino acids. The V end was cut by 4 bases, the J end by 2 bases, with 8 bases between. CDR1 and CDR2 (germline): SGHTA, FQGTGA. DNA for the CDR3: TGTGCCAGCAGCTACGACAGGCAAGAGACCCAGTACTTC. It translates to CASSYDRQETQYF.

This clone showed up just once. V gene TRBV21-1 combines with J gene TRBJ1-2. TRBV21-1 counts as a pseudogene. The CDR3 extends over 16 amino acids. The chain's CDR3 is CASSAPGGAESYGYTF. CDR3 coding DNA: TGTGCCAGCAGCGCGCCCGGGGGGGCTGAGAGCTATGGCTACACCTTC.

The chain couples TRBV6-1 to TRBJ1-1; 8 positions agree with TRBD1. Germline V lookup: CDR1 MNHNS, CDR2 SASEGT. The CDR3 runs 14 residues. The V and J ends lost 3 bases and 4 bases, in that order; junction bases with no gene match: 4. CDR3 nucleotide sequence: TGTGCCAGCAGTGAGCAGGGGGCGAGCACTGAAGCTTTCTTT. Amino acids: CASSEQGASTEAFF.

This clone was recorded only once. The gene calls are TRBV7-3 and TRBJ1-2; a possible D gene is TRBD1 (6 bases). The CDR3 loop spans 15 amino acids. CDR1 and CDR2 (germline): SGHTA, FQGTGA. V shed 0 bases and J shed 6 bases, with 14 bases lying between them. The chain's CDR3 is CASSLTPGQWNGYTF. In nucleotides, the CDR3 is TGTGCCAGCAGCTTAACCCCGGGACAATGGAATGGCTACACCTTC.

CDR3 sequence reads: CASSLGTNEQFF. The CDR3 region has the DNA TGTGCCAGCAGCTTAGGGACTAATGAGCAGTTCTTC. The chain carries TRBV7-2 and TRBJ2-1, with D possibly being TRBD2 (5 bases). The germline V gene encodes CDR1 SGHTA and CDR2 FQGNSA. The length of the CDR3 is 12 residues. Trimming removed 1 base at V and 7 bases at J, with 5 bases between.

The chain has TRBV7-9 and TRBJ2-1; D might be TRBD1 (5 bases). Germline V gives CDR1 SEHNR, CDR2 FQNEAQ (reference sequence). This CDR3 is 13 amino acids long. Trimming left V 3 bases short and J 5 bases short, with 8 bases between. The CDR3 reads CASSFTTDNEQFF. In DNA form, the CDR3 reads TGTGCCAGCAGCTTCACGACAGACAATGAGCAGTTCTTC.

The chain recombines TRBV19 with TRBJ2-7; D might be TRBD2 (6 bases). The CDR3 spans 13 residues. The germline V gene has CDR1 LNHDA and CDR2 SQIVND (reference sequence). V lost 4 bases to trimming and J lost 0 bases, with 7 bases between them. In DNA, the CDR3 is TGTGCCAGTAGTAGGGAGGACTCCTACGAGCAGTACTTC. It is translated as CASSREDSYEQYF.

The genes are TRBV11-2 and TRBJ1-1; TRBD1 matches 7 bases. This CDR3 comprises 15 residues. CDR1 is SGHAT, CDR2 FQNNGV, per germline. With 5 bases clipped from V and 5 bases from J, the junction kept 11 bases outside the gene matches. In DNA, the CDR3 is TGTGCCAGCAGCCCACGGACAGGATCGGGTACTGAAGCTTTCTTT. Protein sequence: CASSPRTGSGTEAFF.

The chain couples TRBV7-2 to TRBJ1-6; D call uncertain. The V and J ends lost 4 bases and 6 bases respectively, with 13 bases between them. The CDR3 loop spans 15 amino acids. The germline gives CDR1 SGHTA, CDR2 FQGNSA. The CDR3 sequence is CASSSLGGSNSPLHF. CDR3 DNA sequence: TGTGCCAGCAGCTCCCTGGGAGGTAGTAATTCACCCCTCCACTTT.

The V call is TRBV5-4, the J call TRBJ2-6, with TRBD1 as a possible D gene (6 bases). The ends were cut back, 4 bases at V and 2 bases at J, with 13 bases in the middle. The CDR3 is 16 amino acids. The germline V gene encodes CDR1 SGHNT and CDR2 YYREEE (reference sequence). This CDR3 is CASSTIRGTGANVLTF. The DNA of the CDR3 is TGTGCCAGCAGCACCATCAGGGGTACTGGGGCCAACGTCCTGACTTTC.